This T cell receptor (beta chain) was obtained from a study of tumor and adjacent non-tumor tissue in lung cancer. Study overall: Stage I to III disease affected 9 to 10 men and 4 or 5 women aged roughly 31 to 85.

The library came from three nested PCR rounds adapted from ARM-PCR protocols. TCRdb recomputed calls from the multiplex PCR reads with MiXCR, one row per CDR3 protein. The top ten clones hold 40% of a sample with 75,000 to 80,000 distinct CDR3 sequences, 76% of them seen once. Whole-study results and caveats: Tumor repertoires had a smaller top 100 clone share than normal lung. Significantly higher TCR diversity was found in tumor than normal lung.

The template was RNA from unsorted bulk tissue. The normal lung tissue was taken more than 3 cm from the tumor edge. Newly diagnosed lung cancer patients had thoracic surgery in China, August–late 2014, without prior chemotherapy. In the case of this clonotype: Its antigen remains unknown. One junction end disagrees with the germline gene, perhaps due to a read error.

CDR1 and CDR2 (germline): DFQATT, SNEGSKA (reference sequence). This CDR3 has 13 residues. Sample: distant non-tumor lung tissue. The clonotype originates from a man in his sixties or seventies with non-small cell lung cancer. The chain is built from TRBV20-1 and TRBJ1-1; D is unresolved. The CDR3 loop is CTARVNPNTEAFF. Here the CDR3 DNA reads TGCACTGCTAGAGTGAACCCTAACACTGAAGCTTTCTTT.